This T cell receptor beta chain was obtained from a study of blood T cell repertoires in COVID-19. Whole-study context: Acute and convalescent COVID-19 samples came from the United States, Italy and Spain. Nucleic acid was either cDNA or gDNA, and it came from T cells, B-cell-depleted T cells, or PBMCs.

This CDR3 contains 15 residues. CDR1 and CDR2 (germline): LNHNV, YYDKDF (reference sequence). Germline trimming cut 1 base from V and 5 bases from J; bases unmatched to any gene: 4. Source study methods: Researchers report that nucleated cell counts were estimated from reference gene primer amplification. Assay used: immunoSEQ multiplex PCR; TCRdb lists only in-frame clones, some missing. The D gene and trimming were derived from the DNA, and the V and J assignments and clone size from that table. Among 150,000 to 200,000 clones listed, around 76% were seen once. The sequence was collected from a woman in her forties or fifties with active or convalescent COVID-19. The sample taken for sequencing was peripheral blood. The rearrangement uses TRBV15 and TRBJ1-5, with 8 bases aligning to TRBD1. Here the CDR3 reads CATSRGQGNDQPQHF. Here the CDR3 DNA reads TGTGCCACCAGCAGAGGACAGGGGAACGATCAGCCCCAGCATTTT.